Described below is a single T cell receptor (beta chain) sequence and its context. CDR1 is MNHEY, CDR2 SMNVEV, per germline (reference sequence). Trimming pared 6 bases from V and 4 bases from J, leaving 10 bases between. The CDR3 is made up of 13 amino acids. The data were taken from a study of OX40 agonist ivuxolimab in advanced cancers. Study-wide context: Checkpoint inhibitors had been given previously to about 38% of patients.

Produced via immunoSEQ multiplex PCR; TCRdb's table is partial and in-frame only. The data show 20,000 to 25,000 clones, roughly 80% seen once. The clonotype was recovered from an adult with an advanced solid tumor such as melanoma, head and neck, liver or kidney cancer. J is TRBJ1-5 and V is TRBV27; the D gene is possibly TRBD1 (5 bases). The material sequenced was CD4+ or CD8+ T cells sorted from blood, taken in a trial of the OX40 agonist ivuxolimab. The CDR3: CASRGVWNQPQHF. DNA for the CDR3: TGTGCCAGCAGGGGGGTGTGGAATCAGCCCCAGCATTTT.